This TCR beta chain is from a study of T-cell memory formation after mild COVID-19. V lost 4 bases to trimming and J lost 5 bases, with 15 bases between them. The CDR3 is 14 amino acids. The V gene's germline CDR1 is SNHLY and CDR2 FYNNEI. TCRdb reprocessed the 5' RACE reads via MiXCR and lists one record per CDR3 protein. The data show 350,000 to 500,000 distinct CDR3 sequences, about 20% seen once. For this clonotype: Its antigen is unknown.

Study-wide results and caveats: Pre-infection memory contained some responding clones, which suggested that cross-reactive memory had joined.

This TCR was recovered from an adult woman who had mild COVID-19 (a few samples of this study predate the infection). Cell type and time point are not known. J is TRBJ2-7 and V is TRBV2; unclear D gene. Source material: PBMCs or a T cell subset sorted from them (not recorded which). The CDR3: CASSVAAYRNEQYF. The CDR3 DNA is TGTGCCAGCAGTGTAGCCGCATACCGTAACGAGCAGTACTTC.